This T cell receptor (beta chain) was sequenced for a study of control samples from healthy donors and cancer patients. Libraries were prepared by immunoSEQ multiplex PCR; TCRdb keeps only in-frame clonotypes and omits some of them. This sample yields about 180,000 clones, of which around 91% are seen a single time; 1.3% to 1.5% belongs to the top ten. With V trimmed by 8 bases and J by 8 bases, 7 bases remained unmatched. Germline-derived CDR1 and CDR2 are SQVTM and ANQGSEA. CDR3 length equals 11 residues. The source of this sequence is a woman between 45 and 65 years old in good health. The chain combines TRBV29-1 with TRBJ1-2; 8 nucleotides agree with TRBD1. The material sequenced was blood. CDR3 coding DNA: TGCAGCTTCGGACAGGGCAGGGGCTACACCTTC. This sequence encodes CSFGQGRGYTF.